This section outlines one TCR beta chain sequence together with its context. What it binds is unknown. The CDR3 covers 14 residues. V gave up 2 bases and J gave up 4 bases; unmatched junction bases: 4. Germline loops: CDR1 MNHEY, CDR2 SVGAGI. The sample belongs to a study of T cells in Graves' hyperthyroidism and ophthalmopathy. Notes on the study in general: Classification by a 13 V-J model distinguished ophthalmopathy from stable hyperthyroidism. Most thyroid clonotypes that were expanded above 0.001 also turned up in blood.

Researchers took RNA transcripts and amplified the TCR beta CDR3 regions from them. A set of HTBI primers served as the primers for a first-round RT-PCR of the TCR CDR3. One entry per CDR3 protein results from TCRdb running MiXCR on the multiplex PCR reads. There are a few hundred thousand distinct CDR3 sequences in the sample; about a fifth occur only once, and around 27% lies in the top ten. The diagnoses drew upon clinical symptoms, serum thyroxine and TRAb, thyroid ultrasound and orbital computed tomography. PBMCs were derived from more than 8 ml fresh peripheral blood. Sequenced: blood. This chain connects TRBV6-5 to TRBJ2-5; 7 nucleotides match TRBD1. This sequence was found in a young man with Graves' hyperthyroidism. The CDR3 is CASSYPTGVETQYF. The CDR3 bases are TGTGCCAGCAGTTACCCCACAGGGGTAGAGACCCAGTACTTC.